This TCR beta chain was recovered during a study of cytomegalovirus exposure and HLA in healthy donors. Findings of the study overall: Among TCR beta chains, those listed as cytomegalovirus-associated numbered under 200. The study assumed roughly uniform donor sequencing depth for presence/absence analyses. For most subjects, TCR beta sequences were reported to predict HLA-A and HLA-B alleles with accuracy.

In regard to this clone: Its antigen remains unknown.

V was shortened by 6 bases and J by 1 base, with 15 bases between the two germline ends. The germline CDR1 and CDR2 sequences are LNHDA and SQIVND (reference sequence). There are 16 residues in the CDR3. Vbeta (60) and Jbeta (13) primers were used in the PCR. Profiled with immunoSEQ multiplex PCR; TCRdb holds only in-frame clones, not every one. The sample includes approximately 130,000 clones, approximately 78% of them seen just once. Missing from this donor's record is the CMV serostatus. The chain has TRBV19 and TRBJ2-2, with a tentative D call TRBD2 (6 bases). Sample: PBMCs. The TCR originated in a human donor in good health. The CDR3 coding sequence is TGTGCCAGTAGGCGACCGGGACTTCAGAACACCGGGGAGCTGTTTTTT. Translation: CASRRPGLQNTGELFF.